The 4 T cell receptor beta chains below all came from one sample that was sequenced in a study of cytomegalovirus exposure and HLA in healthy donors. This PCR relied on a set of 60 Vbeta primers and 13 Jbeta primers. The data were produced by immunoSEQ multiplex PCR, yet TCRdb's version contains in-frame clones alone and is incomplete. Among about 170,000 clones listed, roughly 85% were seen once. The sample comprised PBMCs. The receptors derive from a man aged 25-45 years in good health and CMV-seropositive.

The V gene is TRBV6-6, the J gene TRBJ2-4, with D possibly being TRBD2 (6 bases). The CDR3 totals 14 residues. V was trimmed by 5 bases and J by 7 bases, leaving 15 bases between them. The germline gives CDR1 MNHNY, CDR2 SVGAGI (reference sequence). As DNA, the CDR3 is TGTGCCAGCAGTAAAGGGCAGGGAGGTAACATTCAGTACTTC. It specifies CASSKGQGGNIQYF.

Here the CDR3 DNA reads TGTGCTAGTGGTTTGGTAAGGGGACTAGCGGGAGGGGACGAGCAGTACTTC. This encodes CASGLVRGLAGGDEQYF. The chain recombines TRBV12-5 with TRBJ2-7; 16 bases match TRBD2. CDR1 and CDR2 from the germline V gene are LGHNT and FRNRAP. This CDR3 contains 17 residues. V shed 0 bases and J 5 bases; nucleotides not matched to a gene: 4.

The genes are TRBV7-2 and TRBJ1-3; 8 nucleotides align to TRBD1. The CDR3 has 17 residues. The V and J ends lost 5 bases and 0 bases, in that order; junction bases with no gene match: 9. In germline, CDR1 is SGHTA, CDR2 FQGNSA. For the CDR3, the DNA is TGTGCCAGCAGCCCACGGGTGGGGACAGGCTCTGGAAACACCATATATTTT. It codes for CASSPRVGTGSGNTIYF.

V gene TRBV5-4 combines with J gene TRBJ2-7; a weak D match, TRBD2 (6 bases). Per the germline V gene, CDR1 is SGHNT and CDR2 is YYREEE (reference sequence). V was pared by 4 bases and J by 6 bases, with 17 bases between. The CDR3 spans 14 residues. The DNA for the CDR3 is TGTGCCAGCAGCCGTGGGGGAGGCCCCCCCGAGCAGTACTTC. Its protein is CASSRGGGPPEQYF.